One and the same sample provided the 22 T cell receptor beta chains below, sequenced in a study of cytomegalovirus exposure and HLA in healthy donors. PCR amplification relied on 60 Vbeta primers (plus 13 Jbeta primers). Assay used: immunoSEQ multiplex PCR; TCRdb lists only in-frame clones, some missing. The sample includes 150,000 to 200,000 clones, approximately 80% of them seen just once. The sample was PBMCs. The receptors were sampled from a man aged 50 or older in good health and CMV-seropositive.

In nucleotides, the CDR3 is TGTGCCAGCAGTGACTTAAAGGGGACAGGGCGGGCCTACGAGCAGTACTTC. Its translation: CASSDLKGTGRAYEQYF. The chain couples TRBV6-4 to TRBJ2-7, with 9 bases identical to TRBD1. Germline assignment: CDR1 MRHNA and CDR2 SNTAGT. This CDR3 is 17 amino acids long. The V gene end was trimmed by 1 base and the J gene end by 2 bases; junction bases not matched to a gene: 9.

The V gene is TRBV7-3, the J gene TRBJ1-2; 10 bases agree with TRBD1. The ends lost 5 bases at V and 6 bases at J; junction bases unmatched: 9. The germline CDR1 and CDR2 sequences are SGHTA and FQGTGA. The CDR3 contains 15 residues. CDR3 sequence (DNA): TGTGCCAGCAGCCCAGGGGACAGGGGAGGGAATGGCTACACCTTC. This codes for CASSPGDRGGNGYTF.

The chain is built from TRBV5-4 and TRBJ1-4; D possibly corresponds to TRBD1 (5 bases). V gave up 2 bases and J gave up 7 bases, with 24 bases separating them. This CDR3 spans 18 amino acids. CDR1 and CDR2 from the germline V gene are SGHNT and YYREEE (reference sequence). Here the CDR3 DNA reads TGTGCCAGCAGCTTTGGTGGCAGGGCCTTCGAAGTTGGTGAAAAACTGTTTTTT. It is translated as CASSFGGRAFEVGEKLFF.

This clone was detected a few times. The rearrangement joins TRBV4-1 to TRBJ2-1, with 8 bases matching TRBD2. V trimming: 1 base; J trimming: 0 bases; junction bases outside the gene matches: 8. CDR1 is MGHRA, CDR2 YSYEKL, per germline. The CDR3 length is 18 residues. CDR3 DNA: TGCGCCAGCAGCCAAGGAATTAGCGGGGCCAGCTCCTACAATGAGCAGTTCTTC. Its protein product is CASSQGISGASSYNEQFF.

Comment on this clone: This sample also contains other DNA sequences that code for the same CDR3. V and J are TRBV27 and TRBJ2-3; D may be TRBD2 (6 bases). V was pared by 2 bases and J by 9 bases, with 24 bases between. Germline assignment: CDR1 MNHEY and CDR2 SMNVEV (reference sequence). The CDR3 length is 17 residues. CDR3 bases: TGTGCCAGCAGTTTACGGTTAGCGGAGGGCGGTAGAAAGACGCAGTATTTT. Translated, it gives CASSLRLAEGGRKTQYF.

The chain carries TRBV15 and TRBJ2-3; D is perhaps TRBD2 (6 bases). Germline values: CDR1 LNHNV, CDR2 YYDKDF (reference sequence). V gave up 2 bases and J gave up 7 bases, with 16 bases separating them. This CDR3 comprises 15 residues. Here the CDR3 reads CATSRSQTGDYTQYF. CDR3 nucleotide sequence: TGTGCCACCAGCAGATCTCAGACGGGGGACTATACGCAGTATTTT.

The chain carries TRBV7-2 and TRBJ2-2; D unresolved. The CDR3 loop spans 13 amino acids. CDR1 and CDR2 (germline): SGHTA, FQGNSA. The V gene lost 6 bases and the J gene lost 1 base, with 6 bases spanning the gap. CDR3 DNA sequence: TGTGCCAGCAGGCCCAGGAACACCGGGGAGCTGTTTTTT. Translating gives CASRPRNTGELFF.

In its sample, this clone was seen a few times. This sequence joins TRBV5-8 and TRBJ1-1; weak D call: TRBD1 (5 bases). The length of the CDR3 is 17 residues. Germline V gene lookup returns CDR1 SGHTS and CDR2 YDEGEE. V lost 8 bases and J 4 bases, leaving 27 bases between the germline ends. CDR3 sequence (DNA): TGTGCCAGTCCTTTCGCGGGGACTTCCGCGGGAGGCACTGAAGCTTTCTTT. Its translation is CASPFAGTSAGGTEAFF.

CDR3 sequence: CASSPNTKHRNTEAFF. CDR3 coding DNA: TGTGCCAGTAGTCCGAACACTAAGCACCGGAACACTGAAGCTTTCTTT. This rearrangement joins TRBV19 to TRBJ1-1; D unclear. The CDR3 loop spans 16 amino acids. CDR1 and CDR2 from the germline V gene are LNHDA and SQIVND (reference sequence). With 5 bases removed from V and 1 base from J, the gap between germline ends came to 17 bases. Full variable domain (rest looked up from reference TRBV19 and TRBJ1-1): DGGITQSPKYLFRKEGQNVTLSCEQNLNHDAMYWYRQDPGQGLRLIYYSQIVNDFQKGDIAEGYSVSREKKESFPLTVTSAQKNPTAFYLCASSPNTKHRNTEAFFGQGTRLTVV.

This chain uses TRBV5-1 with TRBJ1-3; D may be TRBD1 (6 bases). Trimming cost V 4 bases and J 3 bases, with 11 bases left between them. Germline-derived CDR1 and CDR2 are SGHRS and YFSETQ. The CDR3 spans 14 residues. CDR3 DNA: TGCGCCAGCAGCGGGGACACTTATGGAAACACCATATATTTT. Protein product: CASSGDTYGNTIYF. The full variable domain, completed using reference TRBV5-1 and TRBJ1-3, is KAGVTQTPRYLIKTRGQQVTLSCSPISGHRSVSWYQQTPGQGLQFLFEYFSETQRNKGNFPGRFSGRQFSNSRSEMNVSTLELGDSALYLCASSGDTYGNTIYFGEGSWLTVV.

This clone was seen only a few times. This rearrangement joins TRBV5-8 to TRBJ1-5, with D possibly TRBD1 on 6 matching bases. Germline CDR1 reads SGHTS; CDR2 reads YDEGEE. The CDR3 loop spans 16 amino acids. With 4 bases removed from V and 1 base from J, the gap between germline ends came to 15 bases. CDR3 loop: CASSPGGARSNQPQHF. As DNA, the CDR3 is TGTGCCAGCAGCCCCGGGGGGGCCCGAAGCAATCAGCCCCAGCATTTT. Supplemented by reference TRBV5-8 and TRBJ1-5, the full variable domain reads EAGVTQSPTHLIKTRGQQATLRCSPISGHTSVYWYQQALGLGLQFLLWYDEGEERNRGNFPPRFSGRQFPNYSSELNVNALELEDSALYLCASSPGGARSNQPQHFGDGTRLSIL.

This rearrangement joins TRBV12-5 to TRBJ1-1, with 7 bases lining up with TRBD1. V dropped 5 bases and J dropped 0; count of bases not matched to a gene: 6. The CDR3 consists of 15 residues. Germline CDR1 LGHNT, CDR2 FRNRAP. CDR3 nucleotide sequence: TGTGCTAGTGGTCGTATACAGGGGATGAACACTGAAGCTTTCTTT. Translation: CASGRIQGMNTEAFF.

This chain links TRBV6-5 with TRBJ2-3; D uncertain. Germline CDR1 MNHEY, CDR2 SVGAGI. Trimming removed 6 bases at V and 7 bases at J, with 8 bases between. The CDR3 is 11 amino acids. The CDR3 loop reads CASSPENTQYF. DNA for the CDR3: TGTGCCAGCAGCCCGGAGAATACGCAGTATTTT.

The chain carries TRBV29-1 and TRBJ1-3, with 8 nucleotides matching TRBD1. The CDR3 totals 15 residues. Unmatched junction bases numbered 4, after V lost 3 bases and J lost 0 bases. Germline V gives CDR1 SQVTM, CDR2 ANQGSEA. The CDR3 DNA sequence: TGCAGCGTTGAGAGGACAGGGAACTCTGGAAACACCATATATTTT. It encodes CSVERTGNSGNTIYF.

CDR3 sequence: CASSPGGGGDNGEQFF. CDR3 DNA sequence: TGTGCCAGCTCACCCGGGGGAGGGGGGGACAATGGTGAGCAGTTCTTC. The chain recombines TRBV18 with TRBJ2-1; D perhaps matches TRBD2 (7 bases). Between the trimmed V and J ends, which lost 3 bases and 9 bases, there was a span of 21 bases. The CDR3 extends over 16 amino acids. CDR1 and CDR2 (germline): KGHSH, LQKENI.

The rearrangement uses TRBV7-9 and TRBJ2-3; 7 bases align to TRBD2. In germline, CDR1 is SEHNR, CDR2 FQNEAQ (reference sequence). J gave up 3 bases and V 5 bases, and 14 bases lay outside the gene matches. The CDR3 extends over 17 amino acids. The CDR3 DNA follows: TGTGCCAGCAGCGGTTTTTCTCGGGCCGGGAGGACAGATACGCAGTATTTT. This translates into CASSGFSRAGRTDTQYF.

This clone was counted between two and nine times. The V call is TRBV7-9, the J call TRBJ2-7; TRBD1 aligns across 8 bases. The germline CDR1 and CDR2 sequences are SEHNR and FQNEAQ (reference sequence). There are 15 residues in the CDR3. V was clipped by 4 bases and J by 6 bases; unmatched bases: 11. CDR3 sequence: CASSSRTGKDGEQYF. Here the CDR3 DNA reads TGTGCCAGCAGCTCTCGGACAGGGAAGGATGGCGAGCAGTACTTC.

The chain uses TRBV5-4 and TRBJ2-7, with 8 bases matching TRBD1. Germline CDR1 and CDR2: SGHNT and YYREEE (reference sequence). V gave up 0 bases and J gave up 1 base; unmatched junction bases: 6. CDR3 size: 16 residues. Here the CDR3 reads CASSLVTGGGSYEQYF. The CDR3 nucleotides read TGTGCCAGCAGCTTGGTTACAGGGGGAGGATCCTACGAGCAGTACTTC.

The V and J genes are TRBV11-2 and TRBJ2-6; 8 bases fit TRBD1. The CDR3 contains 19 residues. V gave up 2 bases and J gave up 0 bases; unmatched junction bases: 9. Germline loops: CDR1 SGHAT, CDR2 FQNNGV. Here the CDR3 reads CASSLNDRGAISGANVLTF. CDR3 in DNA: TGTGCCAGCAGCTTAAACGACAGGGGCGCCATCTCTGGGGCCAACGTCCTGACTTTC.

The CDR3 region has the DNA TGTGCCACCAGCTCTCGGGACAGGGGCGTGATGAACACTGAAGCTTTCTTT. As protein: CATSSRDRGVMNTEAFF. The chain carries TRBV15 and TRBJ1-1; 10 bases are shared with TRBD1. V was clipped by 5 bases and J by 0 bases; unmatched bases: 9. The CDR3 contains 17 residues. Germline V gene sequence: CDR1 LNHNV, CDR2 YYDKDF (reference sequence).

The V and J genes are TRBV7-6 and TRBJ2-7; possibly TRBD2 for D (5 bases). The CDR3 runs 14 residues. Trimming removed 5 bases at V and 0 bases at J, with 11 bases between. CDR1 and CDR2 (germline): SGHVS, FNYEAQ. The CDR3 here is CASSKDSNSYEQYF. CDR3 nucleotide sequence: TGTGCCAGCAGCAAGGACTCTAACTCCTACGAGCAGTACTTC.

This rearrangement joins TRBV18 to TRBJ1-3; 7 bases are a match to TRBD1. Per germline, CDR1 KGHSH and CDR2 LQKENI. Germline trimming cut 3 bases from V and 8 bases from J; bases unmatched to any gene: 7. The CDR3 is made up of 14 amino acids. The CDR3 is CASSPYRDSHTIYF. Written as DNA, the CDR3 is TGTGCCAGCTCACCCTACAGGGACAGCCACACCATATATTTT. The variable domain in full, completed from reference TRBV18 and TRBJ1-3, reads NAGVMQNPRHLVRRRGQEARLRCSPMKGHSHVYWYRQLPEEGLKFMVYLQKENIIDESGMPKERFSAEFPKEGPSILRIQQVVRGDSAAYFCASSPYRDSHTIYFGEGSWLTVV.